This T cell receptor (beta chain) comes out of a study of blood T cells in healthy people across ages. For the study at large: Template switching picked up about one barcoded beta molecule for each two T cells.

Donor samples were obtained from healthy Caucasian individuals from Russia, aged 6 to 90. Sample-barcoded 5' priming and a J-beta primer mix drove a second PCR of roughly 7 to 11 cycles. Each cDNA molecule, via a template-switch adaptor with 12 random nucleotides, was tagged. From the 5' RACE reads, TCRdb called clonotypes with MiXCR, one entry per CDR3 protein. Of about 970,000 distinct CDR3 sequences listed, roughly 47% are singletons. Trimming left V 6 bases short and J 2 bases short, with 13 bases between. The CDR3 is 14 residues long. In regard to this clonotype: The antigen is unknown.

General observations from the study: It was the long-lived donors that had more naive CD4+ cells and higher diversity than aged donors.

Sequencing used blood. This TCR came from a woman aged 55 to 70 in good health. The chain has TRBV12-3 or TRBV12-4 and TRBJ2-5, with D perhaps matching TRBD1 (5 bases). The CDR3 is CASSYTGRQETQYF. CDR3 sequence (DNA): TGTGCCAGCAGCTATACAGGCAGACAAGAGACCCAGTACTTC.